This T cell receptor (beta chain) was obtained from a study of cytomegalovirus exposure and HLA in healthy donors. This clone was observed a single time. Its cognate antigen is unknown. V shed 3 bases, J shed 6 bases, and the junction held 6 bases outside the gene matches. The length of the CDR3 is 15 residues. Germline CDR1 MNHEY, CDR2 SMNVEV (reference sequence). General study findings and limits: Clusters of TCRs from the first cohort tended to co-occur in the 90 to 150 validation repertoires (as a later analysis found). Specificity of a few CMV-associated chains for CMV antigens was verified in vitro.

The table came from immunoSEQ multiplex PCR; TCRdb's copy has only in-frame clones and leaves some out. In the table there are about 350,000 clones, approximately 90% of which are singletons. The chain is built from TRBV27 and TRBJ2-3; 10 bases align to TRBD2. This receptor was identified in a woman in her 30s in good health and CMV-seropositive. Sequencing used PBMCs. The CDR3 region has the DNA TGTGCCAGCAGTTTGGGGACTAGCGTTGGGGATACGCAGTATTTT. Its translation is CASSLGTSVGDTQYF.